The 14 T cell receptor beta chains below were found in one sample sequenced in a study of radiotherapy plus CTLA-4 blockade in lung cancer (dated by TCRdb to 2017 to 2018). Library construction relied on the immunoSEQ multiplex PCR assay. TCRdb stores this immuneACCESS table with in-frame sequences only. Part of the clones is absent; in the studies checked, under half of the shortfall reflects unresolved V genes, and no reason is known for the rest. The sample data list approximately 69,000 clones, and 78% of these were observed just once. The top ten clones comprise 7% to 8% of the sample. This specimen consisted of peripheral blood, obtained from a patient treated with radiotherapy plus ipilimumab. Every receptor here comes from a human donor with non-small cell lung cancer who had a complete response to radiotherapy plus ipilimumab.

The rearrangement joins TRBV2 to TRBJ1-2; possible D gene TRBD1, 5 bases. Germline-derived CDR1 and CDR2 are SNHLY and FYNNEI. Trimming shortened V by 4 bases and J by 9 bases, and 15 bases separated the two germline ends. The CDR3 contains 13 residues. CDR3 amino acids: CASSVLGPQSYTF. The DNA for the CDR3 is TGTGCCAGCAGTGTACTGGGACCCCAGAGCTACACCTTC. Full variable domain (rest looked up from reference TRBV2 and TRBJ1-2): EPEVTQTPSHQVTQMGQEVILRCVPISNHLYFYWYRQILGQKVEFLVSFYNNEISEKSEIFDDQFSVERPDGSNFTLKIRSTKLEDSAMYFCASSVLGPQSYTFGSGTRLTVV.

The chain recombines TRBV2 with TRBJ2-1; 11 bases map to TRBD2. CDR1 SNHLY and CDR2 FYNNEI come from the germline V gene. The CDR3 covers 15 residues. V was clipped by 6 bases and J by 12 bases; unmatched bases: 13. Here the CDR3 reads CASSGSGLAVGGQFF. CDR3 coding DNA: TGTGCCAGCAGCGGTTCGGGACTAGCGGTGGGTGGGCAGTTCTTC.

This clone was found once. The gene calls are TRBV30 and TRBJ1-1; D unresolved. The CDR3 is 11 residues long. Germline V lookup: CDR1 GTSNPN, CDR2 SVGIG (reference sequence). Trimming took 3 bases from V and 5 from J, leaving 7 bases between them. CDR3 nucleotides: TGTGCCTGGAGGGAGCTAACTGAAGCTTTCTTT. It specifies CAWRELTEAFF.

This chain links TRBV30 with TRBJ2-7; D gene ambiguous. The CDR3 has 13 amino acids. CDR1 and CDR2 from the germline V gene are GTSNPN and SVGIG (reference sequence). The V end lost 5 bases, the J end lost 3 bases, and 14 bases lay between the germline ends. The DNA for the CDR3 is TGTGCCTGGGGCTATACAGCGAGCTACGAGCAGTACGTC. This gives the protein CAWGYTASYEQYV.

CDR3 residues: CASSYSGRNEQFF. The DNA of the CDR3 is TGCGCCAGCAGTTACTCAGGGAGGAATGAGCAGTTCTTC. The chain joins TRBV10-1 to TRBJ2-1, with a weak D call TRBD2 (6 bases). The CDR3 loop spans 13 amino acids. Germline V gene data show CDR1 as WNHNN and CDR2 as SYGVQD (reference sequence). V was trimmed by 5 bases and J by 7 bases, leaving 12 bases between them.

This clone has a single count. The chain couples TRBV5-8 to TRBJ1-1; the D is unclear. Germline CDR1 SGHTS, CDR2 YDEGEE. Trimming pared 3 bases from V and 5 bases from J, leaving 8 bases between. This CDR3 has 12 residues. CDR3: CASSSRRTEAFF. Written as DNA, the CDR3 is TGTGCCAGCAGCTCCCGACGTACTGAAGCTTTCTTT.

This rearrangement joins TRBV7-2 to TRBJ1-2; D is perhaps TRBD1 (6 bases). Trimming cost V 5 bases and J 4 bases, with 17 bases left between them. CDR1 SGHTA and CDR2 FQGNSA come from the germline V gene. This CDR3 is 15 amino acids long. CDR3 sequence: CASSPSEGVGYGYTF. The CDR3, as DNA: TGTGCCAGCAGCCCCAGCGAGGGGGTGGGCTATGGCTACACCTTC.

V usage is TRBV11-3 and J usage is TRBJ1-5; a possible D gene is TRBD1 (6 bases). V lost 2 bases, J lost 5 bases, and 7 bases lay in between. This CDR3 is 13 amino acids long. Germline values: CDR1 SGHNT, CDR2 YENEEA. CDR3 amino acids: CASSLSGDQPQHF. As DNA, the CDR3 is TGTGCCAGCAGCTTATCAGGGGATCAGCCCCAGCATTTT.

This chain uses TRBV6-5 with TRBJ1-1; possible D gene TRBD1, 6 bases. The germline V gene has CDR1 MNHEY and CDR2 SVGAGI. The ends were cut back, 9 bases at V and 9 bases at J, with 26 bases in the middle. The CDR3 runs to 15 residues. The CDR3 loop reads CASFATNRQAIKAFF. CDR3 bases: TGTGCCAGTTTTGCCACCAACCGACAGGCCATTAAAGCTTTCTTT.

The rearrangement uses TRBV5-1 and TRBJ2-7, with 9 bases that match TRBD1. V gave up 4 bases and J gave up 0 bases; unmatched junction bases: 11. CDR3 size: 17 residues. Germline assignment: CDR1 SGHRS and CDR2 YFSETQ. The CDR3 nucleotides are TGCGCCAGCAGCACCGGGGACAGGGCATCCCACTCCTACGAGCAGTACTTC. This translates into CASSTGDRASHSYEQYF.

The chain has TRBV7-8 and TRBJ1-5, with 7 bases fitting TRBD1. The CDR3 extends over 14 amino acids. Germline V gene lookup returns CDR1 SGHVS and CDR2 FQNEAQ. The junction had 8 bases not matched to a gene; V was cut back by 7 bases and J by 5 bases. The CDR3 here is CASTVTGRDQPQHF. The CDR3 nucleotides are TGTGCCAGCACAGTGACAGGGCGGGATCAGCCCCAGCATTTT.

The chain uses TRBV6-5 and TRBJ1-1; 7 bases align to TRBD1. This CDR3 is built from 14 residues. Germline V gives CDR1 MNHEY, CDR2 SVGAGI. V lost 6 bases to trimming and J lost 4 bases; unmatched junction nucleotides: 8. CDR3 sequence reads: CASRAGQSVTEAFF. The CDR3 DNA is TGTGCCAGCAGGGCGGGACAGTCGGTCACTGAAGCTTTCTTT.

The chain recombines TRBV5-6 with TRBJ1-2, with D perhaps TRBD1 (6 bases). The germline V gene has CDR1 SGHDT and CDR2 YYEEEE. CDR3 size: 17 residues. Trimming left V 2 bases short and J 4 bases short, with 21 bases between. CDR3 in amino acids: CASSFHPRGSPLYGYTF. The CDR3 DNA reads TGTGCCAGCAGCTTCCATCCCAGGGGCTCCCCTCTCTATGGCTACACCTTC.

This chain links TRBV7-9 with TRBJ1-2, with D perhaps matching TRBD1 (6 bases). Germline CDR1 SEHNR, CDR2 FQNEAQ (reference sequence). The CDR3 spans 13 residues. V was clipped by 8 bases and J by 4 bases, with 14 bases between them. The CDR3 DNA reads TGTGCCAGCCGTAGGGGGGTTGCCTATGGCTACACCTTC. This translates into CASRRGVAYGYTF.